These 15 T cell receptor beta chains were all obtained from the same sample, sequenced in a study of T cells in Graves' hyperthyroidism and ophthalmopathy. Template material for amplifying TCR beta CDR3 regions consisted of RNA transcripts. The HTBI set primed first-round TCR CDR3 RT-PCR. One entry per CDR3 protein results from TCRdb running MiXCR on the multiplex PCR reads. Among 300,000 to 450,000 distinct CDR3 sequences listed, approximately 18% were seen once. Material: blood. The receptors shown here come from a young man with Graves' ophthalmopathy.

In its sample, this clonotype was seen many times. The V gene is TRBV6-2 or TRBV6-3, the J gene TRBJ1-5; 9 nucleotides line up with TRBD1. Unmatched junction bases numbered 8, after V lost 2 bases and J lost 0 bases. The CDR3 spans 18 residues. Germline CDR1 is MNHEY and CDR2 is SVGEGT. DNA for the CDR3: TGTGCCAGCAGTTACGTCGGGACAGGGAAAGATAGCAATCAGCCCCAGCATTTT. Its protein is CASSYVGTGKDSNQPQHF.

This clonotype appeared a few times. The chain uses TRBV7-9 and TRBJ2-1; D is perhaps TRBD1 (6 bases). V lost 0 bases and J lost 6, with 12 bases in between. Germline V CDR1 and CDR2: SEHNR, FQNEAQ (reference sequence). The CDR3 contains 15 residues. The CDR3 sequence: CASSLASHRVNEQFF. The CDR3 coding sequence is TGTGCCAGCAGCTTAGCATCCCACAGGGTCAATGAGCAGTTCTTC.

This clonotype was seen repeatedly, ten times or more. The chain carries TRBV12-3 or TRBV12-4 and TRBJ1-1; tentative D call: TRBD1 (6 bases). Trimming pared 6 bases from V and 5 bases from J, leaving 10 bases between. The CDR3 length is 12 residues. CDR3 in DNA: TGTGCCAGCAGCCCTGGACAGACTGAAGCTTTCTTT. The encoded protein is CASSPGQTEAFF.

This clonotype has a handful of counts. The V and J genes are TRBV7-9 and TRBJ2-7, with D perhaps assigned TRBD1 or TRBD2 (5 bases each). The CDR3 consists of 15 residues. Per germline, CDR1 SEHNR and CDR2 FQNEAQ (reference sequence). V was clipped by 5 bases and J by 5 bases, with 19 bases between them. The CDR3 here is CASSLDGAEAHEQYF. In DNA form, the CDR3 reads TGTGCCAGCAGCCTCGACGGGGCAGAGGCTCACGAGCAGTACTTC.

Many counts were recorded for this clonotype. The chain employs TRBV12-3 or TRBV12-4 and TRBJ2-3, with 9 bases identical to TRBD2. CDR3 length equals 15 residues. The J segment lost 5 bases and the V segment lost 5 bases, leaving 8 bases of the junction unmatched. The CDR3 nucleotides are TGTGCCAGCAGTCCCCAGGGACTAGCCCTAGATACGCAGTATTTT. Amino acid sequence: CASSPQGLALDTQYF.

This clonotype was counted many times. V usage is TRBV12-3 or TRBV12-4 and J usage is TRBJ1-2, with TRBD1 matching 7 bases. The length of the CDR3 is 15 residues. J gave up 3 bases and V 5 bases, and 9 bases lay outside the gene matches. CDR3: CASSKTGTAYYGYTF. The CDR3 nucleotides read TGTGCCAGCAGTAAAACCGGGACAGCCTACTATGGCTACACCTTC.

This clonotype was found many times. This chain links TRBV5-1 with TRBJ2-7; D may correspond to TRBD1 or TRBD2 (5 bases each). The CDR3 consists of 14 residues. The germline V gene encodes CDR1 SGHRS and CDR2 YFSETQ. Trimming took 4 bases from V and 4 from J, leaving 15 bases between them. CDR3 region: CASSPAVSGYEQYF. The DNA of the CDR3 is TGCGCCAGCAGCCCAGCGGTTTCAGGGTACGAGCAGTACTTC.

This clonotype was seen a few times. This chain uses TRBV6-5 with TRBJ2-2; 10 bases match TRBD1. The CDR3 consists of 16 residues. After removal of 4 bases from V and 3 bases from J, the junction contained 5 bases not matched to a gene. Germline CDR1 reads MNHEY; CDR2 reads SVGAGI. This chain's CDR3 is CASSSGQGVHTGELFF. Written as DNA, the CDR3 is TGTGCCAGCAGTTCCGGACAGGGGGTGCACACCGGGGAGCTGTTTTTT.

The sample holds a few counts of this clonotype. The chain is built from TRBV10-3 and TRBJ2-2; D may correspond to TRBD1 or TRBD2 (6 bases each). V dropped 8 bases and J dropped 6 bases, with 16 bases sitting between them. In germline, CDR1 is ENHRY, CDR2 SYGVKD. The CDR3 is 14 residues long. CDR3 in DNA: TGTGCCATCCGACTAGGAGCAGGGGCCGGGGAGCTGTTTTTT. Amino acids: CAIRLGAGAGELFF.

This clonotype has just a few counts. The chain recombines TRBV20-1 with TRBJ2-7, with 7 bases matching TRBD1. With V trimmed by 5 bases and J by 5 bases, 6 bases remained unmatched. The germline V gene has CDR1 DFQATT and CDR2 SNEGSKA (reference sequence). The CDR3 extends over 12 amino acids. The chain's CDR3 is CSAWTGGNEQYF. CDR3 DNA: TGCAGTGCTTGGACAGGCGGAAACGAGCAGTACTTC.

This clonotype has a count of ten or more. This chain joins TRBV27 and TRBJ1-5, with D hard to call. Trimming shortened V by 8 bases and J by 5 bases, and 19 bases separated the two germline ends. The CDR3 contains 15 residues. Germline V gives CDR1 MNHEY, CDR2 SMNVEV (reference sequence). The chain's CDR3 is CASRPWTVVDQPQHF. The CDR3 bases are TGTGCCAGCCGACCTTGGACGGTTGTCGATCAGCCCCAGCATTTT.

This clonotype was picked up many times. The chain employs TRBV12-3 or TRBV12-4 and TRBJ2-1; D gene uncertain. The CDR3 runs to 13 residues. The ends were cut back, 7 bases at V and 7 bases at J, with 14 bases in the middle. The CDR3 loop reads CASNPDGLNEQFF. The CDR3 DNA reads as TGTGCCAGCAACCCGGACGGGCTGAATGAGCAGTTCTTC.

The V gene is TRBV5-6, the J gene TRBJ2-7; 10 bases are shared with TRBD2. V gave up 5 bases and J gave up 6 bases; unmatched junction bases: 8. This CDR3 has 14 amino acids. Germline V CDR1 and CDR2: SGHDT, YYEEEE. The CDR3: CASRLAGMLFEQYF. The DNA for the CDR3 is TGTGCCAGCAGACTAGCGGGGATGTTATTCGAGCAGTACTTC.

This clonotype occurred many times. This chain uses TRBV10-2 with TRBJ2-7, with 7 bases aligning to TRBD1. The CDR3 is 12 amino acids. V lost 2 bases, J lost 7 bases, and 2 bases stayed unmatched. CDR1 is WSHSY and CDR2 is SAAADI in the germline V gene. The CDR3 coding sequence is TGCGCCAGCAGTGAGGACAGGGAGGAGCAGTACTTC. It encodes CASSEDREEQYF.

This clonotype was observed a handful of times. This chain uses TRBV6-5 with TRBJ2-6, with TRBD2 matching 11 bases. The V gene end was trimmed by 2 bases and the J gene end by 0 bases; junction bases not matched to a gene: 0. The CDR3 consists of 17 residues. Germline loops: CDR1 MNHEY, CDR2 SVGAGI. This CDR3 reads CASSYGTSGSGANVLTF. CDR3 DNA sequence: TGTGCCAGCAGTTACGGGACTAGCGGCTCTGGGGCCAACGTCCTGACTTTC.